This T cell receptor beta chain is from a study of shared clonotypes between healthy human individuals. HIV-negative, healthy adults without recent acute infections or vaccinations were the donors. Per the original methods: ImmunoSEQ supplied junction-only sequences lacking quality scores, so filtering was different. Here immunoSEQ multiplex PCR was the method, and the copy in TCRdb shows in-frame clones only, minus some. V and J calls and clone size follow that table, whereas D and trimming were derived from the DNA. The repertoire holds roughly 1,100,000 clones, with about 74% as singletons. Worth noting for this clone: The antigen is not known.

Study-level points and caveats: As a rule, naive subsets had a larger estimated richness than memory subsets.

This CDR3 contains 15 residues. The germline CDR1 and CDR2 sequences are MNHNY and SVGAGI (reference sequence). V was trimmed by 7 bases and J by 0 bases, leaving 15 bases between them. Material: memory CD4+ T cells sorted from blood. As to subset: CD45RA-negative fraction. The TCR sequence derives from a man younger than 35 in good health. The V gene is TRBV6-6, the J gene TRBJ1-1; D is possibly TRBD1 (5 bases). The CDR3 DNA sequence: TGTGCCAGCAAAGGGTGGGACGCGGTGAACACTGAAGCTTTCTTT. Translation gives CASKGWDAVNTEAFF.